What follows are 4 T cell receptor beta chains derived from one specimen sequenced in a study of blood T cell repertoires in COVID-19. Repertoires were generated with immunoSEQ multiplex PCR, while TCRdb's copy carries only in-frame clones and drops some. The sample records about 140,000 clones, about 86% being singletons. The sample was peripheral blood. Receptor source: a human donor in a cohort sampled during active COVID-19.

This sequence joins TRBV28 and TRBJ1-5; D is undetermined. Trimming took off 6 bases at V and 9 bases at J, with 15 bases between the two ends. Germline CDR1 and CDR2: MDHEN and SYDVKM. This CDR3 contains 13 residues. The CDR3 coding sequence is TGTGCCAGCAGCCCCTCTATTGTACGGCCCCAGCATTTT. Its protein is CASSPSIVRPQHF.

The chain links TRBV11-2 to TRBJ2-7; unclear D gene. The germline V and J ends were trimmed by 2 bases and 7 bases, with 6 bases remaining between them. The germline V gene has CDR1 SGHAT and CDR2 FQNNGV. This CDR3 contains 11 residues. CDR3 amino acids: CASSLLEEQYF. CDR3 bases: TGTGCCAGCAGCTTACTCGAGGAGCAGTACTTC.

This clone came up a few times. This chain joins TRBV5-4 and TRBJ1-3, with D perhaps matching TRBD1 (6 bases). V dropped 5 bases and J dropped 0 bases, with 12 bases sitting between them. CDR3 size: 15 residues. Per germline, CDR1 SGHNT and CDR2 YYREEE (reference sequence). For the CDR3, the DNA is TGTGCCAGCAGGCCACAGGGCCTCTCTGGAAACACCATATATTTT. This gives the protein CASRPQGLSGNTIYF.

The CDR3 nucleotides are TGTGCCACCCTAACCGGGACAGGGCCCGGGGAGCAGTACTTC. Encoded protein: CATLTGTGPGEQYF. This chain links TRBV15 with TRBJ2-7; TRBD1 agrees at 9 bases. Per germline, CDR1 LNHNV and CDR2 YYDKDF (reference sequence). The length of the CDR3 is 14 residues. Trimming removed 8 bases from V and 7 bases from J; junction bases left unmatched: 12.